A single T cell receptor beta chain is shown here with its context. The antigen is not known. The sample belongs to a study of cytomegalovirus exposure and HLA in healthy donors. Overall study findings and caveats: Three CMV-associated chains proved CMV antigen-specific in vitro.

Germline V gives CDR1 SGDLS, CDR2 YYNGEE. V gave up 0 bases and J gave up 4 bases, with 3 bases separating them. This CDR3 has 12 amino acids. Method: immunoSEQ multiplex PCR; TCRdb's copy keeps in-frame clones and lacks some. This sample has about 98,000 clones, with 87% found just once. This clonotype was obtained from a woman aged 25 to 39 in good health and CMV-seronegative. The rearrangement joins TRBV9 to TRBJ2-3; D gene uncertain. Sequencing input: PBMCs. The DNA of the CDR3 is TGTGCCAGCAGCGTAGGAGCAGATACGCAGTATTTT. The encoded protein is CASSVGADTQYF.